These 12 T cell receptor beta chains came from one sample sequenced in a study of T-cell reconstitution after alpha-beta-depleted transplantation in children. The library targeted TCRbeta and was prepared with unique molecular identifiers. A single record per CDR3 protein comes from TCRdb applying MiXCR to the PCR reads. Of 200,000 to 250,000 distinct CDR3 sequences detected, about 11% appear once; the ten largest clones hold about 2.6%. This specimen consisted of PBMCs from the stem cell graft donor, obtained from the stem cell graft. The receptors derive from a human donor who donated a stem cell graft to a child with acute lymphoblastic leukemia.

This clonotype was recorded many times. The rearrangement links TRBV27 to TRBJ2-1; 7 positions match TRBD2. Germline V gene data show CDR1 as MNHEY and CDR2 as SMNVEV (reference sequence). This CDR3 spans 14 amino acids. The V and J ends lost 5 bases and 5 bases, in that order; junction bases with no gene match: 6. The CDR3 here is CASSPYGGDNEQFF. CDR3 DNA: TGTGCCAGCAGTCCCTATGGGGGGGACAATGAGCAGTTCTTC.

About this clonotype: Lacking the conserved final phenylalanine or tryptophan, this CDR3 likely reflects a read error. The CDR3 DNA reads TGCAGTGCTAGTTGGCGACTAGCTTCATCCGAGCAGTACTTG. Protein sequence: CSASWRLASSEQYL. The gene calls are TRBV20-1 and TRBJ2-7; 7 positions match TRBD2. Germline trimming cut 3 bases from V and 6 bases from J; bases unmatched to any gene: 11. CDR1 is DFQATT and CDR2 is SNEGSKA in the germline V gene (reference sequence). The CDR3 loop spans 14 amino acids.

This clonotype was counted at least ten times. The CDR3 sequence: CSVVSRGTGGSTGSYEQYF. CDR3 DNA sequence: TGCAGCGTTGTATCACGTGGGACAGGGGGCTCTACCGGTTCCTACGAGCAGTACTTC. The chain employs TRBV29-1 and TRBJ2-7; 12 bases are shared with TRBD1. The V and J ends lost 4 bases and 1 base, in that order; junction bases with no gene match: 17. CDR1 and CDR2 from the germline V gene are SQVTM and ANQGSEA. The CDR3 has 19 residues.

In its sample, this clonotype was seen many times. J is TRBJ2-4 and V is TRBV7-2; 8 bases are a match to TRBD1. CDR3 size: 14 residues. V gave up 4 bases and J gave up 5 bases; unmatched junction bases: 4. The germline V gene encodes CDR1 SGHTA and CDR2 FQGNSA. The CDR3 spells CASSSRQGQNIQYF. The CDR3 DNA reads TGTGCCAGCAGCTCGAGACAGGGGCAAAACATTCAGTACTTC.

This clonotype has a count of ten or more. The chain combines TRBV7-2 with TRBJ2-1; 7 positions match TRBD2. Germline V gene lookup returns CDR1 SGHTA and CDR2 FQGNSA. The CDR3 totals 13 residues. Trimming at V came to 7 bases and at J to 7 bases, leaving 7 bases not matched to a gene. Here the CDR3 reads CASTKAGKNEQFF. The CDR3 DNA reads as TGTGCCAGCACGAAAGCGGGGAAAAATGAGCAGTTCTTC.

This clonotype has ten or more counts. This chain connects TRBV11-2 to TRBJ2-4; 7 positions agree with TRBD2. The V gene end was trimmed by 6 bases and the J gene end by 3 bases; junction bases not matched to a gene: 20. This CDR3 comprises 19 residues. Germline loops: CDR1 SGHAT, CDR2 FQNNGV. CDR3 in DNA: TGTGCCAGCAGTTTGGTGGGGCGGGAGTCCATGAACCTCAAAAACATTCAGTACTTC. Translated: CASSLVGRESMNLKNIQYF.

This clonotype was seen repeatedly, ten times or more. The CDR3 loop is CASSLAGLAGDTDTQYF. The CDR3 DNA is TGTGCCAGCAGCTTAGCGGGACTAGCGGGGGACACAGATACGCAGTATTTT. The chain carries TRBV7-2 and TRBJ2-3, with 14 bases identical to TRBD2. V lost 0 bases, J lost 2 bases, and 1 base stayed unmatched. The germline gives CDR1 SGHTA, CDR2 FQGNSA. The CDR3 is 17 residues long.

This clonotype was found many times. The chain carries TRBV7-9 and TRBJ2-3; D is ambiguous. Trimming took off 1 base at V and 5 bases at J, with 7 bases between the two ends. The germline V gene encodes CDR1 SEHNR and CDR2 FQNEAQ (reference sequence). This CDR3 is 13 amino acids long. This CDR3 reads CASSLVRLDTQYF. The CDR3 nucleotides are TGTGCCAGCAGCTTAGTACGGTTAGATACGCAGTATTTT.

The sample holds many counts of this clonotype. The rearrangement uses TRBV20-1 and TRBJ2-7, with 10 nucleotides matching TRBD1. J gave up 6 bases and V 6 bases, and 8 bases lay outside the gene matches. The V gene's germline CDR1 is DFQATT and CDR2 SNEGSKA (reference sequence). The CDR3 extends over 13 amino acids. The CDR3 region has the DNA TGCAGTGCAAGCGACAGGGGGCCCACCGAGCAGTACTTC. Amino acids: CSASDRGPTEQYF.

The CDR3 coding sequence is TGCAGTGCTAGAGAGGCGGGGGACTCCTACGAGCAGTACTTC. Protein product: CSAREAGDSYEQYF. The chain employs TRBV20-1 and TRBJ2-7; TRBD2 agrees at 7 bases. The CDR3 spans 14 residues. Germline V gene data show CDR1 as DFQATT and CDR2 as SNEGSKA (reference sequence). Trimming at V came to 0 bases and at J to 0 bases, leaving 2 bases not matched to a gene.

The rearrangement links TRBV4-2 to TRBJ2-2; 14 positions agree with TRBD2. The CDR3 is 19 residues long. V lost 6 bases, J lost 6 bases, and 15 bases stayed unmatched. Germline CDR1 LGHNA, CDR2 YNFKEQ. CDR3 region: CASSPLPGTSGGNSGELFF. The CDR3 DNA reads TGTGCCAGCAGTCCGCTACCTGGGACTAGCGGGGGAAATTCCGGGGAGCTGTTTTTT.

There are many counts of this clonotype. The V gene is TRBV20-1, the J gene TRBJ2-3; the D is unclear. V lost 0 bases to trimming and J lost 0 bases, with 16 bases between them. This CDR3 contains 17 residues. The germline V gene encodes CDR1 DFQATT and CDR2 SNEGSKA (reference sequence). Here the CDR3 reads CSARDQEDTLSTDTQYF. The CDR3 DNA sequence: TGCAGTGCTAGAGATCAGGAAGACACTCTAAGCACAGATACGCAGTATTTT.